Following are 21 T cell receptor beta chains from one sample sequenced in a study of blood T cell repertoires in COVID-19. Clones were sequenced by immunoSEQ multiplex PCR, and TCRdb holds only the in-frame ones, with some missing. The sample lists approximately 270,000 clones; less than 95% were seen once. The sample consisted of PBMCs or T cells enriched from blood (not recorded which). These receptors all come from a man aged 35 to 55 who had been exposed to COVID-19.

The V call is TRBV2, the J call TRBJ2-7, with D hard to call. The germline V and J ends were trimmed by 0 bases and 8 bases, with 11 bases remaining between them. CDR3 length: 13 amino acids. Germline CDR1 SNHLY, CDR2 FYNNEI. CDR3 sequence (DNA): TGTGCCAGCAGTGAAGCCCCCCAGTCTCAGCAGTACTTC. Its translation is CASSEAPQSQQYF.

This clone has more than one count but fewer than ten. J is TRBJ2-2 and V is TRBV19; a weak D match, TRBD2 (6 bases). Germline V gives CDR1 LNHDA, CDR2 SQIVND (reference sequence). The ends were cut back, 4 bases at V and 9 bases at J, with 15 bases in the middle. This CDR3 spans 14 amino acids. CDR3 in DNA: TGTGCCAGTAGTAGGACTGGGGAGGTGAGGGAGCTGTTTTTT. It specifies CASSRTGEVRELFF. The entire variable domain, with the rest obtained from reference TRBV19 and TRBJ2-2, is as follows: DGGITQSPKYLFRKEGQNVTLSCEQNLNHDAMYWYRQDPGQGLRLIYYSQIVNDFQKGDIAEGYSVSREKKESFPLTVTSAQKNPTAFYLCASSRTGEVRELFFGEGSRLTVL.

This chain joins TRBV4-1 and TRBJ2-2, with D uncertain. The germline V gene encodes CDR1 MGHRA and CDR2 YSYEKL. Deletions cut 2 bases from V and 0 bases from J, with 13 bases between. The CDR3 contains 17 residues. Here the CDR3 reads CASSQFPQNANTGELFF. The CDR3 nucleotides read TGCGCCAGCAGCCAATTCCCACAGAATGCGAACACCGGGGAGCTGTTTTTT.

The chain couples TRBV27 to TRBJ2-7, with 7 bases that match TRBD2. V dropped 1 base and J dropped 6; count of bases not matched to a gene: 15. The CDR3 is 17 amino acids. Germline CDR1 and CDR2: MNHEY and SMNVEV (reference sequence). Written as DNA, the CDR3 is TGTGCCAGCAGTTTATTCGTTCAGGGAGGGTCGGGACGCGAGCAGTACTTC. Translating gives CASSLFVQGGSGREQYF.

The V and J genes are TRBV5-1 and TRBJ1-1; D gene ambiguous. Trimming removed 5 bases from V and 4 bases from J, with 18 bases in between. This CDR3 has 15 amino acids. Germline V gene data show CDR1 as SGHRS and CDR2 as YFSETQ. CDR3 DNA: TGCGCCAGCAGTGAGGGCTACGGGCTTCTCACTGAAGCTTTCTTT. Translating gives CASSEGYGLLTEAFF.

The gene calls are TRBV5-1 and TRBJ2-7; tentative D call: TRBD1 (5 bases). The CDR3 is 13 amino acids. Germline V gene sequence: CDR1 SGHRS, CDR2 YFSETQ. The V end was cut by 4 bases, the J end by 2 bases, with 10 bases between. The CDR3 sequence: CASSKQGPYEQYF. CDR3 nucleotides: TGCGCCAGCAGCAAGCAGGGTCCCTACGAGCAGTACTTC.

The chain links TRBV19 to TRBJ2-5; 9 bases are a match to TRBD1. The trim removed 4 bases at V and 3 bases at J, leaving 6 bases unmatched. Germline loops: CDR1 LNHDA, CDR2 SQIVND (reference sequence). The CDR3 extends over 15 amino acids. CDR3 sequence reads: CASSTRTGVKETQYF. CDR3 DNA sequence: TGTGCCAGTAGTACCCGGACAGGGGTCAAAGAGACCCAGTACTTC.

This clone was detected only once. The chain joins TRBV6-5 to TRBJ1-5; D might be TRBD1 (6 bases). V dropped 6 bases and J dropped 0 bases, with 12 bases sitting between them. Per the germline V gene, CDR1 is MNHEY and CDR2 is SVGAGI. The CDR3 contains 15 residues. The CDR3 DNA reads as TGTGCCAGCAGGATTGCAGGGGATAGCAATCAGCCCCAGCATTTT. Translating it yields CASRIAGDSNQPQHF.

V and J are TRBV7-6 and TRBJ1-4; possible D gene TRBD1, 6 bases. V dropped 4 bases and J dropped 7 bases, with 13 bases sitting between them. CDR3 length: 14 amino acids. Germline CDR1 and CDR2: SGHVS and FNYEAQ. CDR3 nucleotides: TGTGCCAGCAGCTCACGAGGGGGGGGTGAAAAACTGTTTTTT. Encoded protein: CASSSRGGGEKLFF.

The genes are TRBV9 and TRBJ2-1; 11 bases are a match to TRBD2. After removal of 4 bases from V and 7 bases from J, the junction contained 13 bases not matched to a gene. The CDR3 has 17 residues. Germline V lookup: CDR1 SGDLS, CDR2 YYNGEE. CDR3 region: CASSLTGGTSGYNEQFF. CDR3 DNA sequence: TGTGCCAGCAGCCTCACTGGGGGGACTAGCGGTTATAATGAGCAGTTCTTC.

The chain carries TRBV5-1 and TRBJ1-1, with D hard to call. Trimming took 0 bases from V and 1 from J, leaving 10 bases between them. This CDR3 spans 15 amino acids. Germline assignment: CDR1 SGHRS and CDR2 YFSETQ. The CDR3 nucleotides are TGCGCCAGCAGCTTGGATCAACTACAGAACACTGAAGCTTTCTTT. This translates into CASSLDQLQNTEAFF.

In this sample, this clone turned up a few times. The J gene is TRBJ2-2, the V gene TRBV19; D call uncertain. V was clipped by 6 bases and J by 5 bases, with 7 bases between them. Germline V gene sequence: CDR1 LNHDA, CDR2 SQIVND (reference sequence). This CDR3 spans 12 amino acids. The CDR3: CASRERTGELFF. In DNA, the CDR3 is TGTGCCAGTAGGGAGAGGACCGGGGAGCTGTTTTTT.

The chain links TRBV19 to TRBJ1-2; possibly TRBD1 for D (6 bases). The V and J ends lost 1 base and 7 bases respectively, with 13 bases between them. The CDR3 totals 14 residues. The germline gives CDR1 LNHDA, CDR2 SQIVND (reference sequence). The chain's CDR3 is CASSIAPGVSGYTF. CDR3 DNA sequence: TGTGCCAGTAGTATAGCCCCAGGGGTGAGTGGCTACACCTTC.

V and J are TRBV9 and TRBJ1-6; no reliable D call. The CDR3 spans 15 residues. Trimming stripped 1 base from V and 7 bases from J, with 12 bases between. The germline V gene encodes CDR1 SGDLS and CDR2 YYNGEE. The DNA for the CDR3 is TGTGCCAGCAGCGTATCGGGAGCGGGGAATTCACCCCTCCACTTT. Amino acids: CASSVSGAGNSPLHF.

The chain uses TRBV9 and TRBJ1-1, with 9 nucleotides matching TRBD1. Trimming removed 0 bases from V and 8 bases from J; junction bases left unmatched: 11. Per germline, CDR1 SGDLS and CDR2 YYNGEE. The length of the CDR3 is 16 residues. CDR3 amino acids: CASSVGPGTGFSEAFF. The CDR3 DNA reads TGTGCCAGCAGCGTAGGTCCCGGGACAGGGTTCAGCGAAGCTTTCTTT.

V usage is TRBV5-1 and J usage is TRBJ2-3, with 12 bases aligning to TRBD2. Trimming at V came to 4 bases and at J to 6 bases, leaving 6 bases not matched to a gene. CDR1 is SGHRS and CDR2 is YFSETQ in the germline V gene. CDR3 length: 15 residues. Here the CDR3 reads CASSPTSGRLDTQYF. Written as DNA, the CDR3 is TGCGCCAGCAGCCCGACTAGCGGGAGACTGGATACGCAGTATTTT.

V is TRBV29-1 and J is TRBJ2-5, with 12 positions matching TRBD2. This CDR3 has 15 amino acids. With 4 bases clipped from V and 4 bases from J, the junction kept 7 bases outside the gene matches. Looked up from germline, CDR1 is SQVTM and CDR2 is ANQGSEA. In DNA, the CDR3 is TGCAGCGTTGGACTAGCGGGAGCAGGCCCAGAGACCCAGTACTTC. Translated, it gives CSVGLAGAGPETQYF. The full variable domain, its missing parts supplied by reference TRBV29-1 and TRBJ2-5, is SAVISQKPSRDICQRGTSLTIQCQVDSQVTMMFWYRQQPGQSLTLIATANQGSEATYESGFVIDKFPISRPNLTFSTLTVSNMSPEDSSIYLCSVGLAGAGPETQYFGPGTRLLVL.

This chain uses TRBV28 with TRBJ1-2, with 7 bases that match TRBD1. V lost 1 base and J lost 4; bases outside the gene matches: 15. Germline V gene sequence: CDR1 MDHEN, CDR2 SYDVKM. The length of the CDR3 is 18 residues. CDR3 region: CASSLFGGDHGTAYGYTF. CDR3 DNA sequence: TGTGCCAGCAGTTTATTTGGCGGGGATCACGGGACAGCCTATGGCTACACCTTC.

The chain couples TRBV14 to TRBJ1-1; no definite D call. The CDR3 totals 11 residues. V dropped 3 bases and J dropped 11 bases, with 10 bases sitting between them. Germline V lookup: CDR1 SGHDN, CDR2 FVKESK. The CDR3: CASSHGSLAFF. DNA for the CDR3: TGTGCCAGCAGCCACGGGTCCTTGGCTTTCTTT.

The chain employs TRBV10-3 and TRBJ1-1, with D tentatively TRBD1 (5 bases). The V end was cut by 7 bases, the J end by 1 base, with 10 bases between. The CDR3 contains 13 residues. The germline CDR1 and CDR2 sequences are ENHRY and SYGVKD. This CDR3 reads CAIIGGANTEAFF. CDR3 coding DNA: TGTGCCATCATCGGAGGGGCGAACACTGAAGCTTTCTTT.

The chain employs TRBV7-3 and TRBJ1-2; D remains unclear. Germline V CDR1 and CDR2: SGHTA, FQGTGA. V lost 1 base, J lost 6 bases, and 18 bases lay in between. The CDR3 covers 16 residues. CDR3 loop: CASSLISPGKGDGYTF. CDR3 DNA sequence: TGTGCCAGCAGCTTAATCAGCCCCGGGAAGGGTGATGGCTACACCTTC.